This T cell receptor beta chain was captured in a study of CD4 and CD8 cells across lung adenocarcinoma regions. TCRdb processed the PCR reads anew with MiXCR; each CDR3 protein has one entry. The sample yields under 6,000 distinct CDR3 sequences, roughly 45% seen once. This clonotype was observed a single time. CDR1 is MNHNS and CDR2 is SASEGT in the germline V gene. The ends lost 6 bases at V and 3 bases at J; junction bases unmatched: 9. This CDR3 contains 15 residues. The patients had localized lung adenocarcinoma, a non-small cell subtype. The rearrangement links TRBV6-1 to TRBJ1-1; TRBD1 matches at 8 bases. The sequencing sample was made of CD8+ T cells from the margin of a lung tumor. This receptor was identified in a male donor with lung adenocarcinoma. The CD4 and CD8 labels of this study may be unreliable. The CDR3 region is CASRPRTGTDTEAFF. The DNA of the CDR3 is TGTGCCAGCAGGCCCAGGACAGGGACGGACACTGAAGCTTTCTTT.